The 8 T cell receptor beta chains listed next were all sequenced from one sample in a study. TCRdb re-called the RT-PCR reads through MiXCR, storing one row per CDR3 protein. Altogether about 700,000 distinct CDR3 sequences are present, 13% to 15% being singletons, with the ten largest covering about 3.9%. Sequencing was performed on memory CD4+ T cells from blood. The receptors come from a female donor in good health, serving as a healthy control.

This clonotype was recorded a few times. This chain links TRBV10-3 with TRBJ1-2, with 11 bases lining up with TRBD1. V lost 6 bases to trimming and J lost 6 bases; unmatched junction nucleotides: 18. Germline V gene lookup returns CDR1 ENHRY and CDR2 SYGVKD. The CDR3 extends over 18 amino acids. DNA for the CDR3: TGTGCCATCAGGGACCTTGTCGGACAGGGGGCCTTAGACGATGGCTACACCTTC. Its translation is CAIRDLVGQGALDDGYTF.

The CDR3 DNA follows: TGTGCCAGCAGTTTTAGCGGGAATTACAATGAGCAGTTCTTC. As protein: CASSFSGNYNEQFF. The chain joins TRBV12-3 or TRBV12-4 to TRBJ2-1, with 8 bases matching TRBD2. With 3 bases clipped from V and 4 bases from J, the junction kept 2 bases outside the gene matches. This CDR3 comprises 14 residues.

The gene calls are TRBV20-1 and TRBJ1-4, with 8 bases that match TRBD1. The CDR3 loop spans 14 amino acids. The J segment lost 4 bases and the V segment lost 5 bases, leaving 6 bases of the junction unmatched. Germline V gene lookup returns CDR1 DFQATT and CDR2 SNEGSKA (reference sequence). The CDR3 loop reads CSAGRTGLNEKLFF. CDR3 bases: TGCAGTGCTGGGAGGACAGGGCTTAATGAAAAACTGTTTTTT.

The rearrangement links TRBV20-1 to TRBJ1-5, with D unresolved. This CDR3 spans 12 amino acids. Germline CDR1 and CDR2: DFQATT and SNEGSKA (reference sequence). V was trimmed by 5 bases and J by 2 bases, leaving 7 bases between them. Here the CDR3 reads CSAHDGNQPQHF. The DNA of the CDR3 is TGCAGTGCTCATGATGGCAATCAGCCCCAGCATTTT.

This clonotype appeared many times. This sequence joins TRBV27 and TRBJ1-2; D gene unclear. V lost 5 bases, J lost 0 bases, and 7 bases lay in between. Per the germline V gene, CDR1 is MNHEY and CDR2 is SMNVEV (reference sequence). The CDR3 runs to 13 residues. The CDR3 sequence is CASSVMANYGYTF. DNA of the CDR3: TGTGCCAGCAGTGTGATGGCTAACTATGGCTACACCTTC.

This chain joins TRBV4-2 and TRBJ1-2; possible D gene TRBD1, 5 bases. This CDR3 is built from 15 residues. Germline V gene lookup returns CDR1 LGHNA and CDR2 YNFKEQ. V dropped 4 bases and J dropped 2 bases, with 14 bases sitting between them. The CDR3 coding sequence is TGTGCCAGCAGCCCGACAGATAGAACAAACTATGGCTACACCTTC. It codes for CASSPTDRTNYGYTF.

This clonotype has just a few counts. The V and J genes are TRBV10-3 and TRBJ1-5, with a tentative D call TRBD1 (5 bases). CDR1 and CDR2 from the germline V gene are ENHRY and SYGVKD. The CDR3 is 15 amino acids. Trimming left V 0 bases short and J 3 bases short, with 9 bases between. CDR3 sequence reads: CAISESLGDNQPQHF. CDR3 in DNA: TGTGCCATCAGTGAGTCGTTGGGGGACAATCAGCCCCAGCATTTT.

This clonotype was counted ten times or more. Compared with germline, one end of the junction differs, possibly owing to a read error. The J gene is TRBJ2-1, the V gene TRBV12-3 or TRBV12-4; D not certain. This CDR3 is 11 amino acids long. DNA of the CDR3: TGTGCCAGCAGTGCCTACGATGAGCAGTTCTTC. This translates into CASSAYDEQFF.